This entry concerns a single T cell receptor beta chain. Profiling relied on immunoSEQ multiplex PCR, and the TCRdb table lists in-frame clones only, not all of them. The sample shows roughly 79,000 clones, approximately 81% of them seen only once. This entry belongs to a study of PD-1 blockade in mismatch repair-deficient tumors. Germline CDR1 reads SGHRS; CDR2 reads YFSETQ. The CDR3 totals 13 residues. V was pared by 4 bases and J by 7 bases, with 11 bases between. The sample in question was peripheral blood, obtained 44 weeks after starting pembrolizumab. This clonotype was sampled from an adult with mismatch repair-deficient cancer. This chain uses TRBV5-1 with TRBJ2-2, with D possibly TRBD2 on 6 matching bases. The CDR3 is CASSPGAGGELFF. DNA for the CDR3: TGCGCCAGCAGCCCCGGAGCGGGCGGGGAGCTGTTTTTT. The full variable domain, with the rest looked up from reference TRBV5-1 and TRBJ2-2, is KAGVTQTPRYLIKTRGQQVTLSCSPISGHRSVSWYQQTPGQGLQFLFEYFSETQRNKGNFPGRFSGRQFSNSRSEMNVSTLELGDSALYLCASSPGAGGELFFGEGSRLTVL.